This TCR beta chain was observed in a study of shared T cell receptors in the human thymus. Germline CDR1 is LNHNV and CDR2 is YYDKDF (reference sequence). Trimming left V 1 base short and J 1 base short, with 4 bases between. There are 13 residues in the CDR3. This clone showed up just a few times. Here immunoSEQ multiplex PCR was the method, and the copy in TCRdb shows in-frame clones only, minus some. The sample lists more than 550,000 clones, approximately 85% occurring once. These data were also filed under a second study, of human thymus T cells. Per that study: Related research reported highly overlapping thymic repertoires among unrelated individuals.

The sequence derives from a girl under three years old with a congenital heart defect. The rearrangement links TRBV15 to TRBJ1-1; no firm D call. The sequenced material came from thymocytes. DNA of the CDR3: TGTGCCACCAGCAGAGCAGGGAACACTGAAGCTTTCTTT. Translating gives CATSRAGNTEAFF. The whole variable domain, filled in from reference TRBV15 and TRBJ1-1, reads DAMVIQNPRYQVTQFGKPVTLSCSQTLNHNVMYWYQQKSSQAPKLLFHYYDKDFNNEADTPDNFQSRRPNTSFCFLDIRSPGLGDTAMYLCATSRAGNTEAFFGQGTRLTVV.